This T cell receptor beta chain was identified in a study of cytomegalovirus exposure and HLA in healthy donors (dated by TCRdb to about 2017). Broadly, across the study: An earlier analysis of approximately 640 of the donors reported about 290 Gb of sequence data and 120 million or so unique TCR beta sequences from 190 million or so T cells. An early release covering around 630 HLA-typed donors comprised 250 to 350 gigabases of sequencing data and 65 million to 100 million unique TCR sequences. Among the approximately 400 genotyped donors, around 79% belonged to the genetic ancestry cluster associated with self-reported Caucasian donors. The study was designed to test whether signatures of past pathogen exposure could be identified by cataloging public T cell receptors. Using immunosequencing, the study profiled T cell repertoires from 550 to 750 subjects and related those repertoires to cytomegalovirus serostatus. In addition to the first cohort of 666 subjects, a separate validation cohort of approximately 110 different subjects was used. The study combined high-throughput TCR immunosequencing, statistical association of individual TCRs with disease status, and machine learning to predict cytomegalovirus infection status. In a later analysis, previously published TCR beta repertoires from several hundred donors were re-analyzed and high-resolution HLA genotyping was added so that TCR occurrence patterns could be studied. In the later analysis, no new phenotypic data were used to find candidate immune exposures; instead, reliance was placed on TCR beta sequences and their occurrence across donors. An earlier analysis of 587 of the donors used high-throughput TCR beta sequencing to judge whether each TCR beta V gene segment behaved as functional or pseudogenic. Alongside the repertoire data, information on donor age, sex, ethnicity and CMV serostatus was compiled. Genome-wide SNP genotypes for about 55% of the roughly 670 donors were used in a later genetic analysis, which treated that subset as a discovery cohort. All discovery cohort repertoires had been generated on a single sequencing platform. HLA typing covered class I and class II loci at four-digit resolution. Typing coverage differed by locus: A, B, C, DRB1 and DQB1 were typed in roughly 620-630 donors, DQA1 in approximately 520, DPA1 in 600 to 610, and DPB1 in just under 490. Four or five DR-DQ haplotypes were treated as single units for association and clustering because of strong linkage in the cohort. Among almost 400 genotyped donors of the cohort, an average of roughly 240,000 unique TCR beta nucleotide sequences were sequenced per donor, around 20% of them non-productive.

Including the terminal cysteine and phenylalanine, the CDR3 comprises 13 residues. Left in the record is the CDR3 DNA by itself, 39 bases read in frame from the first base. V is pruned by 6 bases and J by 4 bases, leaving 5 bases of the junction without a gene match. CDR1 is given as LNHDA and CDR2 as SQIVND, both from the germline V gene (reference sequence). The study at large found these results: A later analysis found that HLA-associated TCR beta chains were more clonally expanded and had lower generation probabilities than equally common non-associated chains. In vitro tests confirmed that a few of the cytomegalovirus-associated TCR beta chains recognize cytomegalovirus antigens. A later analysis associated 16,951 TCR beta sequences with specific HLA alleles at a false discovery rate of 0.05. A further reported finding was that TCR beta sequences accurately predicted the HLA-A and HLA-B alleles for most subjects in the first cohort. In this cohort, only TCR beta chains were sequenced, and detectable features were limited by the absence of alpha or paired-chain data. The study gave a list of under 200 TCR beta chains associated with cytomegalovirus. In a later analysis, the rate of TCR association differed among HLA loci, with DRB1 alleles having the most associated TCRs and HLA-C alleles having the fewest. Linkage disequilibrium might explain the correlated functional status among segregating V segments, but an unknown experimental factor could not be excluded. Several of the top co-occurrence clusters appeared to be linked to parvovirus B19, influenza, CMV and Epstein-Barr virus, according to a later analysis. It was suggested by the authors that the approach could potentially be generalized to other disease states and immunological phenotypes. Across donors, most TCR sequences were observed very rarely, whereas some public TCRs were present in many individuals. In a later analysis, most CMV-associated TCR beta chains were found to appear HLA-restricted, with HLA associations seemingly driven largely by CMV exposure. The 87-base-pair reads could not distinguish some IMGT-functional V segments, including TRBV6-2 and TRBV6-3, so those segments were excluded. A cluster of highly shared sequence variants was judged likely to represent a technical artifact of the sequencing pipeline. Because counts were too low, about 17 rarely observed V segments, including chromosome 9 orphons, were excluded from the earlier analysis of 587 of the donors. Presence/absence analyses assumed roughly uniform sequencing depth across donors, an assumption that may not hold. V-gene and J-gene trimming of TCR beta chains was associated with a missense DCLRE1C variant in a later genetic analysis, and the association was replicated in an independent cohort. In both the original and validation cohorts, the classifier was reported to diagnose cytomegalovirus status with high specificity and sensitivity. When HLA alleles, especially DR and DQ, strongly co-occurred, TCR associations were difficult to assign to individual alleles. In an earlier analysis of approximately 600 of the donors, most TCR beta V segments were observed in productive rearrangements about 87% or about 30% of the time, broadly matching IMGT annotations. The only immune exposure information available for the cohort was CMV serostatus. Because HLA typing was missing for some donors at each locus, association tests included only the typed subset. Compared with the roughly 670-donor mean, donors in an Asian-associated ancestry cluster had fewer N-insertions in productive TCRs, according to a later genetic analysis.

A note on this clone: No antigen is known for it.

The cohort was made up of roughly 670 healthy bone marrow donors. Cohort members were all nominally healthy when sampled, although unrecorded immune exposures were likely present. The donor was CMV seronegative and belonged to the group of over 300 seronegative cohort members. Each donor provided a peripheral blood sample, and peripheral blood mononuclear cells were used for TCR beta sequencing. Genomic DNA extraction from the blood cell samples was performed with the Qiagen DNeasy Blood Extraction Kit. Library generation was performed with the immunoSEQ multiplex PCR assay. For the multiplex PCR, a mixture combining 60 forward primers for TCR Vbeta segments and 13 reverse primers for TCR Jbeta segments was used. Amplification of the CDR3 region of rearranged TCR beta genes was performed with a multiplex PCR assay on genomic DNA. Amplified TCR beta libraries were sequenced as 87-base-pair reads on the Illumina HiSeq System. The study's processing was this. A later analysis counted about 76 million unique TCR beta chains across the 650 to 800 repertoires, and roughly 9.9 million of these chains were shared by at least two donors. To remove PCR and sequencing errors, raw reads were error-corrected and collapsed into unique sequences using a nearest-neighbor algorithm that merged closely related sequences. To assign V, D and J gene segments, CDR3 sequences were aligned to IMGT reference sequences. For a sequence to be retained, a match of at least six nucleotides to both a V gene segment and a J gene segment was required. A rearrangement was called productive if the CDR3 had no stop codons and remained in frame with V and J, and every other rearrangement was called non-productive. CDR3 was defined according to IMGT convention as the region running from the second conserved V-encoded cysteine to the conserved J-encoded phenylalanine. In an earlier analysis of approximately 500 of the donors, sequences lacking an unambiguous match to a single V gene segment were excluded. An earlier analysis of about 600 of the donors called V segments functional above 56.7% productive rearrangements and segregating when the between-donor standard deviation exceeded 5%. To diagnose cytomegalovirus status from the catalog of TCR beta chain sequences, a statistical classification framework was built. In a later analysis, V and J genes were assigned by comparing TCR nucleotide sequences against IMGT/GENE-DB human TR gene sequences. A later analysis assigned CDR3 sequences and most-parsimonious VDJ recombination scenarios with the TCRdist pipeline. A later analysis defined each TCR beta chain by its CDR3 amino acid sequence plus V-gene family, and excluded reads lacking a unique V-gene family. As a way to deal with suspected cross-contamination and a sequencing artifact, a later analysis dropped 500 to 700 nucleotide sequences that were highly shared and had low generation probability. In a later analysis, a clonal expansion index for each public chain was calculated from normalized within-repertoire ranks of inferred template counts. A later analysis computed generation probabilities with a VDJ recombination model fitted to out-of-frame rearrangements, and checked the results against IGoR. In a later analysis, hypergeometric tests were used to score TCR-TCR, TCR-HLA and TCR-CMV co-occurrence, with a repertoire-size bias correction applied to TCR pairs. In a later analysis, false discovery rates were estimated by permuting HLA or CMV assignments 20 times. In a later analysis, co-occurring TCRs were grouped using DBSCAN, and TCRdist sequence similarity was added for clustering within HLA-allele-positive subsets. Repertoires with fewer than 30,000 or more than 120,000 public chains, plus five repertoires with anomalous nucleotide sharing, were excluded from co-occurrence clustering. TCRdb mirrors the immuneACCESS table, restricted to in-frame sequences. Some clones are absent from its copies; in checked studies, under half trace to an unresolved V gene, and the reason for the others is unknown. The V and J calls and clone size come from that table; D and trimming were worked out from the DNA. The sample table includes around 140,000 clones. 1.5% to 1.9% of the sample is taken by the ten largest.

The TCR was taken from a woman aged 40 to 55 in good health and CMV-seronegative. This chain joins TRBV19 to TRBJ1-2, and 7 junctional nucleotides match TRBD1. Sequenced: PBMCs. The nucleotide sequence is TGTGCCAGTAGCAGACAGGGTGCCTATGGCTACACCTTC. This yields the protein CASSRQGAYGYTF.